This T cell receptor beta chain was retrieved from a study of blood T cell repertoires in COVID-19. As for the study in general: Donors in the United States, Italy and Spain gave samples during acute or convalescent COVID-19. T cells, B-cell-depleted T cells, or PBMCs provided the cDNA or gDNA that served as material.

Germline CDR1 and CDR2: MNHEY and SVGEGT. V was shortened by 1 base and J by 2 bases, with 8 bases between the two germline ends. The CDR3 has 14 amino acids. In the original workflow: For nucleated cells, counts were estimated from reference gene primer amplification. Produced via immunoSEQ multiplex PCR; TCRdb's table is partial and in-frame only. The DNA gave D and trimming, while V, J and clone size come from that table. The sample yields approximately 190,000 clones, approximately 90% seen once. The source material was peripheral blood. The chain combines TRBV6-2 or TRBV6-3 with TRBJ1-1, with D possibly TRBD1 on 5 matching bases. The sequence derives from a man between 50 and 59 years old with acute or convalescent COVID-19. The CDR3 protein is CASSYFGTNTEAFF. CDR3 coding DNA: TGTGCCAGCAGTTACTTCGGGACTAACACTGAAGCTTTCTTT.